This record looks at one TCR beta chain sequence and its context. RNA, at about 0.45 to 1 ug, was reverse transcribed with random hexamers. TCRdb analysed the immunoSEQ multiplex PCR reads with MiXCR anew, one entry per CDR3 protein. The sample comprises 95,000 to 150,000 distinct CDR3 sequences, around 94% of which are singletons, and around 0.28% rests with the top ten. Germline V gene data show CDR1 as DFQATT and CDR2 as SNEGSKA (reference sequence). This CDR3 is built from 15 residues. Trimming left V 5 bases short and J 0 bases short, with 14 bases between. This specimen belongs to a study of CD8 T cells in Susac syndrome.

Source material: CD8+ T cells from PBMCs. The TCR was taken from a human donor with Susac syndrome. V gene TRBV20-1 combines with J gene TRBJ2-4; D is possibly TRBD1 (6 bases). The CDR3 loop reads CSARQDDIAKNIQYF. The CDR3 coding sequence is TGCAGTGCTCGACAGGACGATATAGCCAAAAACATTCAGTACTTC.